This T cell receptor beta chain was sequenced for a study of CD4+ T cells in melanoma. The repertoire was sequenced with immunoSEQ multiplex PCR; TCRdb's copy has only in-frame clones and lacks some. The sample has 90,000 to 130,000 clones, roughly 90% seen once. The sample comprised peripheral blood. This clonotype was obtained from a human donor with melanoma.

The DNA for the CDR3 is TGTGCCAGCAGCTTAAGGCGGGACCGCACAGATACGCAGTATTTT. It codes for CASSLRRDRTDTQYF. This sequence joins TRBV7-3 and TRBJ2-3, with D possibly TRBD2 on 6 matching bases. CDR1 is SGHTA, CDR2 FQGTGA, per germline. V gave up 1 base and J gave up 1 base, with 9 bases separating them. There are 15 residues in the CDR3.